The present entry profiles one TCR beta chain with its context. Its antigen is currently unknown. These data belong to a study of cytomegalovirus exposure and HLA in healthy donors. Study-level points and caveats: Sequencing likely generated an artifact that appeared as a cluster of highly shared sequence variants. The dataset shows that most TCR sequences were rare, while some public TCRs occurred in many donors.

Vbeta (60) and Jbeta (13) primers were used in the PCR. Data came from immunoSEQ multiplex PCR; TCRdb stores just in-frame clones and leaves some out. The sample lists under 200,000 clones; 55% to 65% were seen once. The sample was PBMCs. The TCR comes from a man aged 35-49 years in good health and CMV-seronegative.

Here the CDR3 reads CASISFTGTAPHGELFF. The CDR3 DNA is TGTGCCAGTATCTCATTTACCGGGACAGCACCCCACGGGGAGCTGTTTTTT. This rearrangement joins TRBV19 to TRBJ2-2, with 7 bases matching TRBD1. Germline V CDR1 and CDR2: LNHDA, SQIVND (reference sequence). The V segment lost 7 bases and the J segment 7 bases; nucleotides outside the gene matches: 18. The CDR3 spans 17 residues.